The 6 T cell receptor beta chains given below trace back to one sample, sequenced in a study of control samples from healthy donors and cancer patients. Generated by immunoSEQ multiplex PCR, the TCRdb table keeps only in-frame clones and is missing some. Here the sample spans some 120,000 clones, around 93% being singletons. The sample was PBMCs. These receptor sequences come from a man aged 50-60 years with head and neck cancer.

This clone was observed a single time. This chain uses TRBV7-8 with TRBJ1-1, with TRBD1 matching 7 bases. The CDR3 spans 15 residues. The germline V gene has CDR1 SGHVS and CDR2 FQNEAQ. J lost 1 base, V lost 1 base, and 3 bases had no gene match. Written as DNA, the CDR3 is TGTGCCAGCAGCTTAGGGGCAGGGGGGAACACTGAAGCTTTCTTT. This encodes CASSLGAGGNTEAFF.

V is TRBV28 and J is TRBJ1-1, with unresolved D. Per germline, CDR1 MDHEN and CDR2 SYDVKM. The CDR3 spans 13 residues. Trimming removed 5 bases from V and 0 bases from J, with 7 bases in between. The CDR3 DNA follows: TGTGCCAGCAGTCCCCAGATGAACACTGAAGCTTTCTTT. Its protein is CASSPQMNTEAFF. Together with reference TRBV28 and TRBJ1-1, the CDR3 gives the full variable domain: DVKVTQSSRYLVKRTGEKVFLECVQDMDHENMFWYRQDPGLGLRLIYFSYDVKMKEKGDIPEGYSVSREKKERFSLILESASTNQTSMYLCASSPQMNTEAFFGQGTRLTVV.

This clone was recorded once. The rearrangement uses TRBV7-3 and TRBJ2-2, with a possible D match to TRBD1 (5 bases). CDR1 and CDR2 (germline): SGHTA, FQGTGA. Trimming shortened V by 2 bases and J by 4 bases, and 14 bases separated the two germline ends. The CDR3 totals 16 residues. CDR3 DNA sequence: TGTGCCAGCAGCTTATCCCCCAGACAGCCCACCGGGGAGCTGTTTTTT. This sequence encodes CASSLSPRQPTGELFF.

CDR3 coding DNA: TGTGCCAGCAGCCCTTCCCCTGGGTCCCGCCCTAGCACAGATACGCAGTATTTT. Translation gives CASSPSPGSRPSTDTQYF. The chain is built from TRBV7-3 and TRBJ2-3; D gene unclear. CDR3 length: 18 residues. The germline gives CDR1 SGHTA, CDR2 FQGTGA. V was shortened by 5 bases and J by 0 bases, with 21 bases between the two germline ends.

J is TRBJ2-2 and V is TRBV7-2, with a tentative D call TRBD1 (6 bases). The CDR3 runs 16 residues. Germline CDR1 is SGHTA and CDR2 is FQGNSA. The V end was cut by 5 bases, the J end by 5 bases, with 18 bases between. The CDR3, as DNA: TGTGCCAGCAGCGCAAGGGGGACGGTGAGGACCGGGGAGCTGTTTTTT. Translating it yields CASSARGTVRTGELFF.

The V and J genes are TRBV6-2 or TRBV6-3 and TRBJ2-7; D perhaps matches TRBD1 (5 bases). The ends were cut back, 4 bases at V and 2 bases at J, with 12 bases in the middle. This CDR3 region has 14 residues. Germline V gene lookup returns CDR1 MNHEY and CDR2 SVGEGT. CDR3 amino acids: CASSSGIPPYEQYF. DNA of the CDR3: TGTGCCAGCAGTTCAGGGATCCCCCCCTACGAGCAGTACTTC.